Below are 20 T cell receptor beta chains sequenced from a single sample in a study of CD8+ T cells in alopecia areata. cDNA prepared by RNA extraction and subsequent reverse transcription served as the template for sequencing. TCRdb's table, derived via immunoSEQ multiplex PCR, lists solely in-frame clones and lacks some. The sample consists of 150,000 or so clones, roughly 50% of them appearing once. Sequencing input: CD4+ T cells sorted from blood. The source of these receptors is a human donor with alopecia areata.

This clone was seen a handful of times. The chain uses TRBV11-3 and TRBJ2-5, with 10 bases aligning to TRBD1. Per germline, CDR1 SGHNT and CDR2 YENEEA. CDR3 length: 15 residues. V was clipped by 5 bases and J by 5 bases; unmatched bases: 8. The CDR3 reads CASSGRDRGWETQYF. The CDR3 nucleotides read TGTGCCAGCAGCGGAAGGGACAGGGGATGGGAGACCCAGTACTTC.

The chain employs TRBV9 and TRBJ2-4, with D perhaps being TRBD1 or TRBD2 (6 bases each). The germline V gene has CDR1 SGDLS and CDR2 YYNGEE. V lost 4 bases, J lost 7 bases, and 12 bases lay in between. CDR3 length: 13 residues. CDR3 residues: CASSPQGGNIQYF. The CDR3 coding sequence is TGTGCCAGCAGCCCCCAAGGGGGGAACATTCAGTACTTC.

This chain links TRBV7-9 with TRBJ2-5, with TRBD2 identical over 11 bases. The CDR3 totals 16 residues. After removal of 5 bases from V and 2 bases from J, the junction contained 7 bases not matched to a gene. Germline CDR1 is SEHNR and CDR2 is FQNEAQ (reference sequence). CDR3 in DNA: TGTGCCAGCAGCCCACGACTAGCGGGATGGCAAGAGACCCAGTACTTC. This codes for CASSPRLAGWQETQYF.

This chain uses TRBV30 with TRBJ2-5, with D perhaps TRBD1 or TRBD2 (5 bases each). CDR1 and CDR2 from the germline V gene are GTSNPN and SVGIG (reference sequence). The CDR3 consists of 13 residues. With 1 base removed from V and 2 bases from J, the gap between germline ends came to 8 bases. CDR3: CAWSGGPQETQYF. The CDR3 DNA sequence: TGTGCCTGGAGTGGGGGACCACAAGAGACCCAGTACTTC.

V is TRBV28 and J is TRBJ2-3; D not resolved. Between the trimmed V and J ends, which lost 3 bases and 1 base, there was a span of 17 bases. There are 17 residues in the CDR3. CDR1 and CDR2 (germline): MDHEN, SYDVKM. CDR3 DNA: TGTGCCAGCAGTTTCCGCCCTGACCCGAGCCGCACAGATACGCAGTATTTT. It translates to CASSFRPDPSRTDTQYF.

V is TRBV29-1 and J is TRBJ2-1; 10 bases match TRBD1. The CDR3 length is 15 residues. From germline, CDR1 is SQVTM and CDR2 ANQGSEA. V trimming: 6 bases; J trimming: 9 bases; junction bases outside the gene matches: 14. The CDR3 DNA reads TGCAGCGTCGCCGGGACAGGGGCGGTAATCACTGAGCAGTTCTTC. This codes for CSVAGTGAVITEQFF.

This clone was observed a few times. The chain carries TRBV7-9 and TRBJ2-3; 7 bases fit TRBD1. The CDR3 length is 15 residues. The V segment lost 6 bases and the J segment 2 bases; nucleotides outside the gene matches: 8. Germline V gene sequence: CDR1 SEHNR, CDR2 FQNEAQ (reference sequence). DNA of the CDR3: TGTGCCAGCAGTCTTGGGGACAGAACCACAGATACGCAGTATTTT. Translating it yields CASSLGDRTTDTQYF.

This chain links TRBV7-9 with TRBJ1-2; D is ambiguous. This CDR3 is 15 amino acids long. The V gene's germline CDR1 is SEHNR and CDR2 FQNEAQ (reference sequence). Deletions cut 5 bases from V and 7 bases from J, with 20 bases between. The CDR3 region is CASSLLAAAVGGYTF. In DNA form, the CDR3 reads TGTGCCAGCAGCCTCCTGGCCGCTGCGGTTGGTGGCTACACCTTC.

This CDR3 reads CASSQGQGQAYEQYF. For the CDR3, the DNA is TGTGCCAGCAGCCAGGGACAGGGGCAGGCCTACGAGCAGTACTTC. The chain has TRBV5-4 and TRBJ2-7; 10 bases line up with TRBD1. The V and J ends lost 4 bases and 2 bases, in that order; junction bases with no gene match: 6. The germline CDR1 and CDR2 sequences are SGHNT and YYREEE (reference sequence). The CDR3 has 15 amino acids.

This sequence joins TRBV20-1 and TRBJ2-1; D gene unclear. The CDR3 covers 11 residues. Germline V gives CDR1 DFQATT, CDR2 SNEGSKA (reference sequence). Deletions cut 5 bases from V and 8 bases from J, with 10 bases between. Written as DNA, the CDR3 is TGCAGTGCTCGCCCGTTGGATGAGCAGTTCTTC. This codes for CSARPLDEQFF.

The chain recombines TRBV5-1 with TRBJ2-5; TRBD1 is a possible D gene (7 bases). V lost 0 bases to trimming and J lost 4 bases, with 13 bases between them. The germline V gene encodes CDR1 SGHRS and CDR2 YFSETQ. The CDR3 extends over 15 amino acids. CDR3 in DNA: TGCGCCAGCAGCTTGGGACAGGGAGGATCAGAGACCCAGTACTTC. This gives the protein CASSLGQGGSETQYF.

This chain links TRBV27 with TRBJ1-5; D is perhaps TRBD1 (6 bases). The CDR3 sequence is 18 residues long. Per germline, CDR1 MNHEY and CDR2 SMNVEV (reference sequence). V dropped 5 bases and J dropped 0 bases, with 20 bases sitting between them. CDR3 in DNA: TGTGCCAGCAGTACCAATTCAGGACAGCCATATAGCAATCAGCCCCAGCATTTT. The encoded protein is CASSTNSGQPYSNQPQHF.

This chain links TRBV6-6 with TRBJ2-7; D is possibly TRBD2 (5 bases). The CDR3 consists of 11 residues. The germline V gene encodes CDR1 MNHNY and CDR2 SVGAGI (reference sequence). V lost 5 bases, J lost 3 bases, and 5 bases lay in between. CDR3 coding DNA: TGTGCCAGCAGTACTAGCTACGAGCAGTACTTC. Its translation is CASSTSYEQYF.

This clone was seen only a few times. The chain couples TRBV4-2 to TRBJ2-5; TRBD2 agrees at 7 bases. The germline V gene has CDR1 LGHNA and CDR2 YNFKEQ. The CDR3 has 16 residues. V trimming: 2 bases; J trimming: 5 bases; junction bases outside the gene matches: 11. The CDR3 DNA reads TGTGCCAGCAGCCAACCTGTAGCGGGCCCGGGGGAGACCCAGTACTTC. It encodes CASSQPVAGPGETQYF.

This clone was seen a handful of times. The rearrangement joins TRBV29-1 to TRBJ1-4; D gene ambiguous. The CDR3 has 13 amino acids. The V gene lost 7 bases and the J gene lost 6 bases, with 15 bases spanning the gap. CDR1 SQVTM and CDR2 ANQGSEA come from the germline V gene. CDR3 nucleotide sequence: TGCAGCGCCAGCACCCAACTGGATGAAAAACTGTTTTTT. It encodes CSASTQLDEKLFF.

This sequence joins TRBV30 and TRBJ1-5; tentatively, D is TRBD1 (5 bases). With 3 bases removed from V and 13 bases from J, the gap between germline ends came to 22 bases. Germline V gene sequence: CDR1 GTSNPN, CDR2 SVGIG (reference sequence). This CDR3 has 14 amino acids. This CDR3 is CAWSGGTYAGLQHF. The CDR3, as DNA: TGTGCCTGGAGCGGTGGGACCTACGCAGGTCTGCAGCATTTT.

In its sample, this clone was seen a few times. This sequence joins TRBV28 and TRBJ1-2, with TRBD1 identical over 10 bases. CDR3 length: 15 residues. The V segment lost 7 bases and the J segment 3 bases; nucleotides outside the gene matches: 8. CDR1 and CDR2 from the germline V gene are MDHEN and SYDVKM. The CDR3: CASITTGTGDYGYTF. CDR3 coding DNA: TGTGCCAGCATCACCACCGGGACAGGGGACTATGGCTACACCTTC.

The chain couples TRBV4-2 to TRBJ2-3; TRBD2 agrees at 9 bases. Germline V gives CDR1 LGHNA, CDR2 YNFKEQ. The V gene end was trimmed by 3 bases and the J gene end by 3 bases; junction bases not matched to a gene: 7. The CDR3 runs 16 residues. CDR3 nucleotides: TGTGCCAGCAGCCAGATAGCGGGAGTAAGTACAGATACGCAGTATTTT. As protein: CASSQIAGVSTDTQYF.

CDR3 sequence reads: CSGVGSYGYTF. The CDR3 nucleotides are TGCAGCGGGGTCGGGAGCTATGGCTACACCTTC. The chain combines TRBV29-1 with TRBJ1-2; no clear D. Trimming left V 7 bases short and J 4 bases short, with 10 bases between. This CDR3 has 11 amino acids. Germline assignment: CDR1 SQVTM and CDR2 ANQGSEA.

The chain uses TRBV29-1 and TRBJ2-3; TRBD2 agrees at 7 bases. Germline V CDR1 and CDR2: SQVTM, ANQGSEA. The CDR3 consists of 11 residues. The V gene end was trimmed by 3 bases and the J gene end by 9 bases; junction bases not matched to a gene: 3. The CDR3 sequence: CSVETSLTQYF. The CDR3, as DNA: TGCAGCGTTGAGACTAGCCTGACGCAGTATTTT.